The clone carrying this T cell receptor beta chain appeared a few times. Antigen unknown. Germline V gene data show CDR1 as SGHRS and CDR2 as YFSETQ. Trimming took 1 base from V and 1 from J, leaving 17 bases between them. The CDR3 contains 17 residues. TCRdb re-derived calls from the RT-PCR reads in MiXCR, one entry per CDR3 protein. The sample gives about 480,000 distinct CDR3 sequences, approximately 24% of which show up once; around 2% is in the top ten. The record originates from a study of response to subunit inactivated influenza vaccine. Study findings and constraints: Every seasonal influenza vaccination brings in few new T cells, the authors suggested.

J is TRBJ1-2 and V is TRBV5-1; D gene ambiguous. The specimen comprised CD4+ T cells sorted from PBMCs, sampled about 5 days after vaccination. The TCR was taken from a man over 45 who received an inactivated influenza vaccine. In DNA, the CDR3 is TGCGCCAGCAGCTTGTCTATTGGGCCAGAAAGTAACTATGGCTACACCTTC. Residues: CASSLSIGPESNYGYTF.